This TCR beta chain was sequenced during a study of siplizumab effects on memory and regulatory T cells. The V gene lost 4 bases and the J gene lost 4 bases, with 10 bases spanning the gap. This CDR3 has 13 amino acids. Germline CDR1 reads MNHNS; CDR2 reads SASEGT. General study points: The majority of clones, roughly 80-96% of proliferating CD4+ or CD8+ clones, lacked an assignable naive or memory phenotype.

Libraries were prepared by immunoSEQ multiplex PCR; TCRdb keeps only in-frame clonotypes and omits some of them. The sample shows roughly 26,000 clones, around 83% of them seen only once. With regard to this clone: Its antigen is still unknown.

The TCR sequence derives from a human donor in good health. This chain links TRBV6-1 with TRBJ1-1, with D hard to call. The sample taken for sequencing was memory CD4+ T cells sorted from blood. The CDR3, as DNA: TGTGCCAGCAGTGTTTCAAGGGTCACTGAAGCTTTCTTT. Translated: CASSVSRVTEAFF.